The entry that follows covers one TCR beta chain sequence. The data are from a study of shared clonotypes between healthy human individuals. Germline V lookup: CDR1 SGDLS, CDR2 YYNGEE. Between the trimmed V and J ends, which lost 2 bases and 1 base, there was a span of 15 bases. The CDR3 has 17 amino acids. Deep-level running was used for the assay. Genomic DNA (from each subset) was split evenly across several immunoSEQ plates. In the source study's methods: Junction-only sequences without quality scores came from ImmunoSEQ, so filtering differed. Produced via immunoSEQ multiplex PCR; TCRdb's table is partial and in-frame only. The D gene and trimming were derived from the DNA, and the V and J assignments and clone size from that table. The table lists a few million clones, approximately 95% of them singletons, with under 0.45% in the top ten.

Sequencing was performed on naive CD4+ T cells from PBMCs. Subset denoted: CD45RA+ positively selected. The TCR originated in a man between 18 and 35 years old in good health. Some clones in this sample may be carry-over from other donors' samples. V and J are TRBV9 and TRBJ2-2, with D maybe TRBD1 (7 bases). The CDR3 here is CASSVRGGTENTGELFF. The CDR3 region has the DNA TGTGCCAGCAGCGTCCGGGGCGGGACAGAGAACACCGGGGAGCTGTTTTTT. Full variable domain (missing parts from reference TRBV9 and TRBJ2-2): DSGVTQTPKHLITATGQRVTLRCSPRSGDLSVYWYQQSLDQGLQFLIQYYNGEERAKGNILERFSAQQFPDLHSELNLSSLELGDSALYFCASSVRGGTENTGELFFGEGSRLTVL.